The next 20 T cell receptor beta chains were all read from a single sample in a study of shared clonotypes between healthy human individuals. TCRdb keeps only in-frame clones here, not all; method: immunoSEQ multiplex PCR. The sample consists of over 2,000,000 clones, around 93% of them appearing once. Selected positively for CCR7 and CD45RO-negative, naive CD8 cells excluded terminally differentiated effector memory CD45RA+ cells. The sample consisted of naive CD8+ T cells from PBMCs. The receptors originated from a man younger than 35 in good health. Some clones in this sample may be carry-over from other donors' samples.

The J gene is TRBJ1-1, the V gene TRBV10-3; 7 bases are shared with TRBD1. The CDR3 runs to 15 residues. With 7 bases clipped from V and 0 bases from J, the junction kept 8 bases outside the gene matches. Germline V lookup: CDR1 ENHRY, CDR2 SYGVKD. The CDR3 region has the DNA TGTGCCATCACTGATGACAGGGCCCTGAACACTGAAGCTTTCTTT. This codes for CAITDDRALNTEAFF.

The chain uses TRBV27 and TRBJ2-1, with D perhaps matching TRBD1 or TRBD2 (5 bases each). The germline CDR1 and CDR2 sequences are MNHEY and SMNVEV (reference sequence). Between the trimmed V and J ends, which lost 5 bases and 7 bases, there was a span of 24 bases. The CDR3 runs to 17 residues. CDR3 DNA: TGTGCCAGCAGTACAATACGGAGGCAGGGTTTTAGAAATGAGCAGTTCTTC. Translated, it gives CASSTIRRQGFRNEQFF.

J is TRBJ2-7 and V is TRBV7-9; 7 nucleotides align to TRBD1. Germline V lookup: CDR1 SEHNR, CDR2 FQNEAQ (reference sequence). J gave up 2 bases and V 5 bases, and 12 bases lay outside the gene matches. There are 16 residues in the CDR3. CDR3 nucleotide sequence: TGTGCCAGCAGCCTTAGCCCTAAGACAGGGACCTACGAGCAGTACTTC. This sequence encodes CASSLSPKTGTYEQYF.

The chain carries TRBV15 and TRBJ2-3; 10 nucleotides line up with TRBD1. Unmatched junction bases numbered 4, after V lost 0 bases and J lost 4 bases. This CDR3 has 16 residues. The V gene's germline CDR1 is LNHNV and CDR2 YYDKDF (reference sequence). This CDR3 reads CATSRDRDRGADTQYF. CDR3 DNA: TGTGCCACCAGCAGAGATAGGGACAGGGGCGCAGATACGCAGTATTTT.

CDR3 in amino acids: CASSPDLGGETQYF. The CDR3 nucleotides are TGTGCCAGCAGTCCGGACTTAGGAGGGGAGACCCAGTACTTC. V gene TRBV27 combines with J gene TRBJ2-5; D is possibly TRBD2 (6 bases). Trimming shortened V by 5 bases and J by 5 bases, and 15 bases separated the two germline ends. Germline V gene data show CDR1 as MNHEY and CDR2 as SMNVEV (reference sequence). There are 14 residues in the CDR3.

The V gene is TRBV27, the J gene TRBJ1-1, with unresolved D. Germline values: CDR1 MNHEY, CDR2 SMNVEV (reference sequence). This CDR3 is 17 amino acids long. With 1 base removed from V and 0 bases from J, the gap between germline ends came to 15 bases. In nucleotides, the CDR3 is TGTGCCAGCAGTTTATATCTACTAGACTCGGTGAACACTGAAGCTTTCTTT. This translates into CASSLYLLDSVNTEAFF.

The rearrangement joins TRBV27 to TRBJ2-1, with D maybe TRBD2 (6 bases). This CDR3 has 14 residues. V dropped 3 bases and J dropped 5 bases, with 11 bases sitting between them. Germline assignment: CDR1 MNHEY and CDR2 SMNVEV (reference sequence). The CDR3 is CASSLWRGDNEQFF. The CDR3 region has the DNA TGTGCCAGCAGTTTGTGGAGGGGAGACAATGAGCAGTTCTTC.

The genes are TRBV9 and TRBJ2-6; D gene uncertain. CDR3 length equals 10 residues. V lost 5 bases and J 12 bases, leaving 6 bases between the germline ends. In germline, CDR1 is SGDLS, CDR2 YYNGEE. The CDR3 protein is CASRGAVLTF. CDR3 in DNA: TGTGCCAGCAGGGGCGCCGTCCTGACTTTC.

The V call is TRBV25-1, the J call TRBJ2-1; D is undetermined. The germline V and J ends were trimmed by 3 bases and 1 base, with 10 bases remaining between them. Germline V gene sequence: CDR1 MGHDK, CDR2 SYGVNS. The CDR3 extends over 15 amino acids. In DNA, the CDR3 is TGTGCCAGCAGTGACAGGACGAGTTCCTACAATGAGCAGTTCTTC. Its translation is CASSDRTSSYNEQFF. The full variable domain, rest sourced from reference TRBV25-1 and TRBJ2-1, is EADIYQTPRYLVIGTGKKITLECSQTMGHDKMYWYQQDPGMELHLIHYSYGVNSTEKGDLSSESTVSRIRTEHFPLTLESARPSHTSQYLCASSDRTSSYNEQFFGPGTRLTVL.

This clone came up once. This rearrangement joins TRBV18 to TRBJ2-2; TRBD1 aligns across 7 bases. This CDR3 has 14 amino acids. The V gene end was trimmed by 8 bases and the J gene end by 2 bases; junction bases not matched to a gene: 5. Germline V gene data show CDR1 as KGHSH and CDR2 as LQKENI. For the CDR3, the DNA is TGTGCCAGCGACGGACAGGAAAACACCGGGGAGCTGTTTTTT. Protein: CASDGQENTGELFF.

The gene calls are TRBV25-1 and TRBJ1-2; TRBD1 agrees at 8 bases. This CDR3 has 14 amino acids. The germline V gene encodes CDR1 MGHDK and CDR2 SYGVNS. The J segment lost 4 bases and the V segment lost 4 bases, leaving 5 bases of the junction unmatched. CDR3 sequence reads: CASSGRGHAYGYTF. For the CDR3, the DNA is TGTGCCAGCAGTGGCAGGGGGCACGCCTATGGCTACACCTTC.

This sequence joins TRBV19 and TRBJ2-3, with D possibly matching TRBD2 (6 bases). Germline lookup yields CDR1 LNHDA and CDR2 SQIVND (reference sequence). This CDR3 has 14 residues. Trimming pared 6 bases from V and 5 bases from J, leaving 15 bases between. The CDR3: CASREGSIEDTQYF. For the CDR3, the DNA is TGTGCCAGTAGGGAGGGCTCCATAGAAGATACGCAGTATTTT.

This rearrangement joins TRBV7-8 to TRBJ1-1; the D gene is possibly TRBD1 (5 bases). Germline V gives CDR1 SGHVS, CDR2 FQNEAQ. The CDR3 is 15 residues long. V dropped 1 base and J dropped 0 bases, with 9 bases sitting between them. The CDR3 spells CASSLVRGMNTEAFF. The CDR3, as DNA: TGTGCCAGCAGCTTAGTGCGGGGCATGAACACTGAAGCTTTCTTT.

This chain joins TRBV5-5 and TRBJ2-2; D is undetermined. This CDR3 spans 15 amino acids. Germline loops: CDR1 SGHKS, CDR2 YYEKEE (reference sequence). The V gene lost 1 base and the J gene lost 5 bases, with 12 bases spanning the gap. In DNA, the CDR3 is TGTGCCAGCAGCTTGAAGGACCTAGGGACCGGGGAGCTGTTTTTT. Its protein is CASSLKDLGTGELFF.

The gene calls are TRBV7-9 and TRBJ1-2, with TRBD1 as a possible D gene (6 bases). The CDR3 length is 14 residues. The V gene lost 4 bases and the J gene lost 2 bases, with 11 bases spanning the gap. Germline V gene data show CDR1 as SEHNR and CDR2 as FQNEAQ (reference sequence). CDR3 DNA sequence: TGTGCCAGCAGCTCCGACAGGTACAACTATGGCTACACCTTC. Its protein is CASSSDRYNYGYTF.

As for this clone: The identical CDR3 is also encoded by other nucleotide sequences in the sample. This chain connects TRBV27 to TRBJ2-2, with no clear D. Germline-derived CDR1 and CDR2 are MNHEY and SMNVEV (reference sequence). V lost 2 bases and J 0 bases, leaving 4 bases between the germline ends. The CDR3 runs to 14 residues. Here the CDR3 reads CASSLRANTGELFF. Written as DNA, the CDR3 is TGTGCCAGCAGTTTAAGAGCGAACACCGGGGAGCTGTTTTTT.

CDR3 DNA: TGCGCCAGCAGTGAGGGACAGACGGTCGAGCAGTACTTC. Its translation: CASSEGQTVEQYF. This sequence joins TRBV10-2 and TRBJ2-7, with a weak D call TRBD1 (6 bases). V lost 2 bases, J lost 6 bases, and 11 bases lay in between. CDR1 is WSHSY and CDR2 is SAAADI in the germline V gene. The CDR3 has 13 amino acids.

This clone was counted a single time. The CDR3 region is CAISEGGQWADEQFF. CDR3 bases: TGTGCCATCAGTGAGGGGGGCCAATGGGCCGATGAGCAGTTCTTC. The rearrangement links TRBV10-3 to TRBJ2-1; a weak D match, TRBD1 (6 bases). Trimming removed 2 bases at V and 8 bases at J, with 16 bases between. CDR3 size: 15 residues. The V gene's germline CDR1 is ENHRY and CDR2 SYGVKD.

This clone appeared a single time. CDR3 in amino acids: CASSLSRGRGSLHF. The CDR3 bases are TGTGCCAGCAGTTTATCCAGGGGGCGCGGATCCCTCCACTTT. This chain uses TRBV28 with TRBJ1-6, with 8 bases that match TRBD1. The CDR3 has 14 residues. V shed 1 base and J 14 bases; nucleotides not matched to a gene: 7. Looked up from germline, CDR1 is MDHEN and CDR2 is SYDVKM.

The V call is TRBV11-2, the J call TRBJ2-7, with D unclear. The CDR3 is made up of 15 amino acids. With 3 bases removed from V and 2 bases from J, the gap between germline ends came to 14 bases. Germline CDR1 SGHAT, CDR2 FQNNGV. This CDR3 reads CASSFLTPPPYEQYF. In nucleotides, the CDR3 is TGTGCCAGCAGCTTCCTAACCCCGCCCCCCTACGAGCAGTACTTC.